This entry features one TCR beta chain sequence. Original processing methods: Reference gene primers were amplified, and this amplification served to estimate nucleated cell counts. Sequenced by immunoSEQ multiplex PCR; TCRdb stores in-frame clones only, minus some. The D gene and trimming were derived from the DNA, and the V and J assignments and clone size from that table. The repertoire holds roughly 120,000 clones, with 83% as singletons. The sample comes from a study of blood T cell repertoires in COVID-19. About the research overall: Specimens from acute and convalescent COVID-19 originated in the United States, Italy and Spain. Nucleic acid was either cDNA or gDNA, and it came from T cells, B-cell-depleted T cells, or PBMCs.

J gave up 2 bases and V 3 bases, and 9 bases lay outside the gene matches. The CDR3 sequence is 18 residues long. Germline V gives CDR1 SEHNR, CDR2 FQNEAQ (reference sequence). This TCR was sampled from a man aged 25-45 years with acute or convalescent COVID-19. Sequenced: peripheral blood. The J gene is TRBJ2-1, the V gene TRBV7-9, with 11 bases that match TRBD2. CDR3 loop: CASSLLFSGRATYNEQFF. In DNA form, the CDR3 reads TGTGCCAGCAGCTTGTTGTTTAGCGGGAGGGCCACCTACAATGAGCAGTTCTTC.